These 27 T cell receptor beta chains share one sample of origin, sequenced in a study of OX40 agonist ivuxolimab in advanced cancers. TCRdb's table, derived via immunoSEQ multiplex PCR, lists solely in-frame clones and lacks some. The sample contains some 50,000 clones, about 88% of which appear only once. The specimen was CD4+ or CD8+ T cells sorted from blood, collected in a trial of the OX40 agonist ivuxolimab. These receptors were obtained from an adult with an advanced solid tumor such as melanoma, head and neck, liver or kidney cancer.

This clone was counted a few times. The chain joins TRBV11-3 to TRBJ2-7, with D uncertain. The CDR3 totals 11 residues. Looked up from germline, CDR1 is SGHNT and CDR2 is YENEEA. The V end was cut by 8 bases, the J end by 3 bases, with 8 bases between. CDR3 DNA sequence: TGTGCCAGCTCCGTGAACTACGAGCAGTACTTC. Translated, it gives CASSVNYEQYF.

This clone was picked up one time. This chain connects TRBV6-1 to TRBJ1-4; D is unclear. The CDR3 has 14 residues. The V and J ends lost 3 bases and 4 bases respectively, with 9 bases between them. CDR1 MNHNS and CDR2 SASEGT come from the germline V gene. Here the CDR3 reads CASSERGSNEKLFF. The DNA for the CDR3 is TGTGCCAGCAGTGAGCGTGGGAGTAATGAAAAACTGTTTTTT.

The chain recombines TRBV11-2 with TRBJ2-5; D is perhaps TRBD1 or TRBD2 (5 bases each). V gave up 5 bases and J gave up 5 bases, with 12 bases separating them. Per germline, CDR1 SGHAT and CDR2 FQNNGV. CDR3 size: 13 residues. The DNA of the CDR3 is TGTGCCAGCAGCCGGGACCCTCAGGAGACCCAGTACTTC. Protein: CASSRDPQETQYF.

The rearrangement links TRBV7-9 to TRBJ2-1; perhaps TRBD1 as D (6 bases). The ends were cut back, 2 bases at V and 5 bases at J, with 16 bases in the middle. The CDR3 spans 16 residues. The germline V gene encodes CDR1 SEHNR and CDR2 FQNEAQ (reference sequence). CDR3 DNA sequence: TGTGCCAGCAGCTTACAAAGAACAGGGCCAAACAATGAGCAGTTCTTC. Its protein product is CASSLQRTGPNNEQFF.

The rearrangement uses TRBV14 and TRBJ2-5, with D maybe TRBD2 (5 bases). The DNA end is more similar to TRBJ2-7, so the J call may be wrong. Germline assignment: CDR1 SGHDN and CDR2 FVKESK. The CDR3 sequence is 14 residues long. The CDR3 DNA follows: TGTGCCAGCAGCCAACACCTAGCACCCTACGAGCAGTACTTC. Translation: CASSQHLAPYEQYF.

V usage is TRBV6-5 and J usage is TRBJ1-2; TRBD1 matches at 9 bases. V lost 2 bases and J lost 4; bases outside the gene matches: 8. Germline assignment: CDR1 MNHEY and CDR2 SVGAGI. The CDR3 sequence is 16 residues long. The CDR3 coding sequence is TGTGCCAGCAGTTACCTCGGACAGGGGCGCTCCTATGGCTACACCTTC. It is translated as CASSYLGQGRSYGYTF.

The gene calls are TRBV18 and TRBJ2-7, with unresolved D. CDR3 length: 11 residues. Trimming shortened V by 4 bases and J by 3 bases, and 4 bases separated the two germline ends. Germline V gene data show CDR1 as KGHSH and CDR2 as LQKENI. The CDR3 loop is CASSLNYEQYF. The CDR3 coding sequence is TGTGCCAGCTCACTAAACTACGAGCAGTACTTC.

The chain carries TRBV5-1 and TRBJ2-7; TRBD2 might be the D (6 bases). The germline gives CDR1 SGHRS, CDR2 YFSETQ. The CDR3 consists of 14 residues. The germline V and J ends were trimmed by 5 bases and 6 bases, with 18 bases remaining between them. The CDR3, as DNA: TGCGCCAGCAGGCGGGACGGGACCTACGGCGAGCAGTACTTC. It specifies CASRRDGTYGEQYF.

The count of this clone is one. The J gene is TRBJ2-3, the V gene TRBV7-3, with 7 bases fitting TRBD2. The CDR3 covers 17 residues. The germline CDR1 and CDR2 sequences are SGHTA and FQGTGA. V lost 1 base and J lost 5; bases outside the gene matches: 12. The CDR3 DNA reads as TGTGCCAGCAGCTTAAACCCCTGGCGGGAGAAAGGAGATACGCAGTATTTT. Its protein is CASSLNPWREKGDTQYF.

CDR3: CASSFLARAGNQPQHF. CDR3 nucleotides: TGTGCCAGCAGTTTCCTGGCCCGGGCGGGAAACCAGCCCCAGCATTTT. The genes are TRBV28 and TRBJ1-5, with D hard to call. V was shortened by 3 bases and J by 7 bases, with 19 bases between the two germline ends. Germline assignment: CDR1 MDHEN and CDR2 SYDVKM. The CDR3 is 16 amino acids.

The CDR3 DNA reads as TGTGCCAGTATAGGGACAGGGGGCGCCTTTGGCTACACCTTC. It translates to CASIGTGGAFGYTF. This chain uses TRBV19 with TRBJ1-2; TRBD1 matches 12 bases. Germline values: CDR1 LNHDA, CDR2 SQIVND (reference sequence). Trimming took 7 bases from V and 7 from J; bases not matched to a gene: 7. This CDR3 comprises 14 residues.

The rearrangement uses TRBV6-5 and TRBJ2-5; the D gene is possibly TRBD1 (6 bases). The CDR3 is made up of 12 amino acids. The V and J ends lost 11 bases and 5 bases respectively, with 15 bases between them. Germline V gene data show CDR1 as MNHEY and CDR2 as SVGAGI. The CDR3 bases are TGTGCCGTGGGGCCTGACAGGGAGACCCAGTACTTC. It translates to CAVGPDRETQYF.

The J gene is TRBJ2-7, the V gene TRBV27, with no clear D. The CDR3 consists of 14 residues. Trimming shortened V by 7 bases and J by 3 bases, and 16 bases separated the two germline ends. The germline gives CDR1 MNHEY, CDR2 SMNVEV (reference sequence). This CDR3 is CASIRALVGYEQYF. The CDR3 DNA reads TGTGCCAGCATAAGGGCGCTAGTAGGCTACGAGCAGTACTTC.

Only one count was recorded for this clone. The CDR3 region has the DNA TGCGCCAGCAGCCAAGTAGGGACAGGTTGGGAAAAACTGTTTTTT. This translates into CASSQVGTGWEKLFF. This chain links TRBV4-3 with TRBJ1-4; TRBD1 matches 8 bases. Germline values: CDR1 LGHNA, CDR2 YSLEER. With 1 base clipped from V and 8 bases from J, the junction kept 6 bases outside the gene matches. This CDR3 region has 15 residues.

This clone showed up just once. The rearrangement uses TRBV18 and TRBJ2-3, with 9 bases lining up with TRBD1. The V gene's germline CDR1 is KGHSH and CDR2 LQKENI. The junction had 4 bases not matched to a gene; V was cut back by 1 base and J by 5 bases. The CDR3 spans 15 residues. The CDR3, as DNA: TGTGCCAGCTCACCACGGGACAGGGCAGGAGATACGCAGTATTTT. Translated: CASSPRDRAGDTQYF. Complete variable domain (other parts from reference TRBV18 and TRBJ2-3): NAGVMQNPRHLVRRRGQEARLRCSPMKGHSHVYWYRQLPEEGLKFMVYLQKENIIDESGMPKERFSAEFPKEGPSILRIQQVVRGDSAAYFCASSPRDRAGDTQYFGPGTRLTVL.

Notes on this clone: Other DNA sequences within the sample encode an identical CDR3. The rearrangement links TRBV7-3 to TRBJ2-1; D not resolved. The CDR3 has 11 residues. Germline V gene lookup returns CDR1 SGHTA and CDR2 FQGTGA. Trimming removed 0 bases from V and 7 bases from J, with 1 base in between. CDR3 region: CASSLTNEQFF. For the CDR3, the DNA is TGTGCCAGCAGCTTAACTAATGAGCAGTTCTTC.

The chain recombines TRBV19 with TRBJ2-2; the D gene could be TRBD1 or TRBD2 (6 bases each). The CDR3 runs to 13 residues. V dropped 7 bases and J dropped 7 bases, with 13 bases sitting between them. Germline assignment: CDR1 LNHDA and CDR2 SQIVND (reference sequence). The CDR3 is CASTGGLGGELFF. The CDR3 DNA is TGTGCCAGTACTGGGGGGCTGGGCGGGGAGCTGTTTTTT. Full variable domain (outside the CDR3, taken from reference TRBV19 and TRBJ2-2): DGGITQSPKYLFRKEGQNVTLSCEQNLNHDAMYWYRQDPGQGLRLIYYSQIVNDFQKGDIAEGYSVSREKKESFPLTVTSAQKNPTAFYLCASTGGLGGELFFGEGSRLTVL.

The gene calls are TRBV11-3 and TRBJ2-7; 8 nucleotides align to TRBD2. CDR3 length: 14 amino acids. In germline, CDR1 is SGHNT, CDR2 YENEEA. The V gene end was trimmed by 1 base and the J gene end by 4 bases; junction bases not matched to a gene: 3. The CDR3, as DNA: TGTGCCAGCAGCTTAGCGGGAGGGCCGTACGAGCAGTACTTC. It specifies CASSLAGGPYEQYF.

This clone was observed a few times. This chain links TRBV30 with TRBJ2-1; D is possibly TRBD2 (6 bases). The CDR3 runs to 15 residues. The germline CDR1 and CDR2 sequences are GTSNPN and SVGIG (reference sequence). Trimming cost V 5 bases and J 6 bases, with 20 bases left between them. CDR3 DNA sequence: TGTGCCTGGGGTGGGGAGGACGGACGGACCAATGAGCAGTTCTTC. Translated: CAWGGEDGRTNEQFF.

The J gene is TRBJ2-1, the V gene TRBV6-1; 11 nucleotides line up with TRBD2. Germline CDR1 reads MNHNS; CDR2 reads SASEGT. This CDR3 comprises 15 residues. V shed 7 bases and J 0 bases; nucleotides not matched to a gene: 2. The CDR3 spells CASTGLAASYNEQFF. CDR3 DNA: TGTGCCAGCACGGGACTAGCGGCCTCCTACAATGAGCAGTTCTTC.

The chain couples TRBV28 to TRBJ2-7; D not certain. The CDR3 contains 14 residues. Trimming took 6 bases from V and 2 from J, leaving 14 bases between them. Germline CDR1 is MDHEN and CDR2 is SYDVKM. The CDR3 is CASRERKPPYEQYF. In DNA, the CDR3 is TGTGCCAGCAGAGAGAGGAAACCACCCTACGAGCAGTACTTC.

This chain connects TRBV6-1 to TRBJ2-7; the match to TRBD1 covers 7 bases. The V segment lost 5 bases and the J segment 2 bases; nucleotides outside the gene matches: 9. Germline V CDR1 and CDR2: MNHNS, SASEGT. There are 15 residues in the CDR3. CDR3 DNA: TGTGCCAGCAGTTCATTCTGGGACAGCACCTACGAGCAGTACTTC. The encoded protein is CASSSFWDSTYEQYF.

The rearrangement uses TRBV6-5 and TRBJ2-7, with D possibly matching TRBD1 (5 bases). The CDR3 is made up of 15 amino acids. CDR1 is MNHEY and CDR2 is SVGAGI in the germline V gene. Trimming stripped 5 bases from V and 2 bases from J, with 16 bases between. The CDR3 DNA reads as TGTGCCAGCAGTAGGTCCGGAGACAGAACCTACGAGCAGTACTTC. This sequence encodes CASSRSGDRTYEQYF.

The V and J genes are TRBV15 and TRBJ2-4; 11 bases map to TRBD2. CDR1 is LNHNV and CDR2 is YYDKDF in the germline V gene (reference sequence). The CDR3 runs to 16 residues. The J segment lost 7 bases and the V segment lost 5 bases, leaving 10 bases of the junction unmatched. The CDR3 sequence: CATSSPGLAVGNIQYF. The CDR3, as DNA: TGTGCCACCAGCTCCCCGGGACTAGCGGTGGGGAACATTCAGTACTTC. Complete variable domain (other parts from reference TRBV15 and TRBJ2-4): DAMVIQNPRYQVTQFGKPVTLSCSQTLNHNVMYWYQQKSSQAPKLLFHYYDKDFNNEADTPDNFQSRRPNTSFCFLDIRSPGLGDTAMYLCATSSPGLAVGNIQYFGAGTRLSVL.

This sequence joins TRBV11-3 and TRBJ2-1, with D unclear. Between the trimmed V and J ends, which lost 0 bases and 8 bases, there was a span of 5 bases. This CDR3 region has 12 residues. Germline V CDR1 and CDR2: SGHNT, YENEEA. The CDR3 region is CASSLDQDEQFF. The CDR3 coding sequence is TGTGCCAGCAGCTTAGATCAGGATGAGCAGTTCTTC.

The chain is built from TRBV28 and TRBJ1-2, with D unresolved. Germline V lookup: CDR1 MDHEN, CDR2 SYDVKM. Deletions cut 2 bases from V and 7 bases from J, with 8 bases between. This CDR3 comprises 12 residues. The CDR3 loop is CASSLTPSGYTF. CDR3 DNA sequence: TGTGCCAGCAGTTTAACCCCATCTGGCTACACCTTC.

The chain employs TRBV6-6 and TRBJ2-7, with 7 bases that match TRBD1. The germline V gene has CDR1 MNHNY and CDR2 SVGAGI (reference sequence). V trimming: 6 bases; J trimming: 3 bases; junction bases outside the gene matches: 8. The CDR3 is 14 amino acids. The CDR3: CASRRRRDSYEQYF. In DNA, the CDR3 is TGTGCCAGCAGACGACGCCGGGACAGCTACGAGCAGTACTTC.